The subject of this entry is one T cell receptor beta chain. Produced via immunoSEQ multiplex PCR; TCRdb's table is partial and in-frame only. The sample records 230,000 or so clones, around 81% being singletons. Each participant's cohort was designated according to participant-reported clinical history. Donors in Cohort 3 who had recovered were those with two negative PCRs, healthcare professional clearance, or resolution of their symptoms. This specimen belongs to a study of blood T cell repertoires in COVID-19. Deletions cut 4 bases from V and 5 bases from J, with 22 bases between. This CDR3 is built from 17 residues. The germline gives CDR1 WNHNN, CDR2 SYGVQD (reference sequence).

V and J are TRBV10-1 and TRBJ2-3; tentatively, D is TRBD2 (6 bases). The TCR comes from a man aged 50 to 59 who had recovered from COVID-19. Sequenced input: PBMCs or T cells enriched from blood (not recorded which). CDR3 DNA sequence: TGCGCCAGCAGTGGAAAGCCTCCGGGAGCGAGGGGAGATACGCAGTATTTT. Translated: CASSGKPPGARGDTQYF.